Each of the 20 T cell receptor beta chains below was sequenced from the same sample in a study of PD-1 blockade in mismatch repair-deficient tumors. Only in-frame clones appear in the TCRdb table, and some are missing; sequencing was by immunoSEQ multiplex PCR. The sample shows about 68,000 clones, 60% to 80% of them seen only once. The material sequenced was peripheral blood, taken 2 weeks after starting pembrolizumab. These receptors were obtained from an adult with mismatch repair-deficient cancer.

The chain is built from TRBV5-1 and TRBJ2-7; TRBD2 agrees at 8 bases. V lost 2 bases to trimming and J lost 6 bases; unmatched junction nucleotides: 7. Per germline, CDR1 SGHRS and CDR2 YFSETQ. The CDR3 length is 14 residues. This chain's CDR3 is CASSFSGTEGEQYF. The DNA of the CDR3 is TGCGCCAGCAGCTTTAGCGGGACGGAAGGCGAGCAGTACTTC. The full variable domain, completed using reference TRBV5-1 and TRBJ2-7, is KAGVTQTPRYLIKTRGQQVTLSCSPISGHRSVSWYQQTPGQGLQFLFEYFSETQRNKGNFPGRFSGRQFSNSRSEMNVSTLELGDSALYLCASSFSGTEGEQYFGPGTRLTVT.

This clone was seen more than once but under ten times. The chain recombines TRBV4-2 with TRBJ1-1; D is undetermined. The CDR3 spans 15 residues. The V gene's germline CDR1 is LGHNA and CDR2 YNFKEQ. V was clipped by 0 bases and J by 2 bases, with 10 bases between them. The CDR3 loop reads CASSQDDLRNTEAFF. The CDR3 bases are TGTGCCAGCAGCCAAGACGACCTAAGAAACACTGAAGCTTTCTTT.

The chain carries TRBV11-3 and TRBJ2-6; 7 nucleotides match TRBD1. Trimming removed 5 bases from V and 0 bases from J; junction bases left unmatched: 10. The CDR3 extends over 18 amino acids. Germline V gene sequence: CDR1 SGHNT, CDR2 YENEEA. The CDR3 loop is CASSARQGATSGANVLTF. CDR3 sequence (DNA): TGTGCCAGCAGCGCTCGACAGGGTGCGACCTCTGGGGCCAACGTCCTGACTTTC.

The V call is TRBV5-4, the J call TRBJ2-2, with D unclear. Germline V CDR1 and CDR2: SGHNT, YYREEE (reference sequence). This CDR3 has 15 amino acids. V lost 4 bases to trimming and J lost 4 bases, with 14 bases between them. The CDR3 sequence: CASSRTSTGTGELFF. CDR3 DNA sequence: TGTGCCAGCAGCCGCACATCTACGGGCACCGGGGAGCTGTTTTTT.

The chain couples TRBV7-9 to TRBJ2-3; 7 nucleotides match TRBD1. V dropped 1 base and J dropped 0; count of bases not matched to a gene: 10. Germline V gives CDR1 SEHNR, CDR2 FQNEAQ (reference sequence). The CDR3 is 18 amino acids. Here the CDR3 reads CASSLEWNTGASTDTQYF. The CDR3, as DNA: TGTGCCAGCAGCTTAGAGTGGAACACAGGGGCGAGCACAGATACGCAGTATTTT.

This clone was detected once. CDR3 residues: CASSTQETQYF. CDR3 nucleotides: TGTGCCAGCTCTACCCAAGAGACCCAGTACTTC. The rearrangement joins TRBV18 to TRBJ2-5; D gene uncertain. V shed 6 bases and J shed 1 base, with 3 bases lying between them. The CDR3 length is 11 residues. Germline assignment: CDR1 KGHSH and CDR2 LQKENI.

The chain uses TRBV11-2 and TRBJ2-7; 10 bases map to TRBD2. J gave up 6 bases and V 2 bases, and 7 bases lay outside the gene matches. Looked up from germline, CDR1 is SGHAT and CDR2 is FQNNGV. CDR3 size: 15 residues. Here the CDR3 DNA reads TGTGCCAGCAGCTTAATTAGCGGGAGGTTCCCCGAGCAGTACTTC. It translates to CASSLISGRFPEQYF.

This clone was observed once. The CDR3 is CASSSGLTPYNEQFF. The CDR3 coding sequence is TGTGCCAGCAGCTCGGGACTAACCCCTTACAATGAGCAGTTCTTC. The chain carries TRBV7-6 and TRBJ2-1; 7 bases align to TRBD2. CDR3 length: 15 amino acids. J was trimmed by 4 bases and V by 4 bases; bases with no gene match: 7. Germline V CDR1 and CDR2: SGHVS, FNYEAQ.

The rearrangement joins TRBV29-1 to TRBJ2-3; 11 bases fit TRBD2. Looked up from germline, CDR1 is SQVTM and CDR2 is ANQGSEA. The CDR3 runs 15 residues. Unmatched junction bases numbered 5, after V lost 4 bases and J lost 2 bases. For the CDR3, the DNA is TGCAGCGTTGGAAAGGGACTAGCGGCCACAGATACGCAGTATTTT. Its protein product is CSVGKGLAATDTQYF.

This clone was picked up one time. This chain connects TRBV7-2 to TRBJ1-1, with a possible D match to TRBD1 (6 bases). V was cut by 6 bases and J by 1 base, with 15 bases left in between. CDR1 SGHTA and CDR2 FQGNSA come from the germline V gene. The CDR3 sequence is 15 residues long. DNA for the CDR3: TGTGCCAGCAGGATAGGGGGATTCGAGAACACTGAAGCTTTCTTT. Translating gives CASRIGGFENTEAFF.

The chain joins TRBV7-8 to TRBJ2-7; either TRBD1 or TRBD2 may supply D (6 bases each). The germline V gene encodes CDR1 SGHVS and CDR2 FQNEAQ. Trimming took 6 bases from V and 6 from J, leaving 21 bases between them. This CDR3 contains 15 residues. The chain's CDR3 is CASSAPWTPGAEQYF. In nucleotides, the CDR3 is TGTGCCAGCAGTGCTCCGTGGACCCCGGGGGCCGAGCAGTACTTC.

The chain employs TRBV5-1 and TRBJ1-1, with a possible D match to TRBD1 (5 bases). This CDR3 contains 14 residues. CDR1 is SGHRS, CDR2 YFSETQ, per germline. The V and J ends lost 4 bases and 0 bases respectively, with 10 bases between them. The CDR3 coding sequence is TGCGCCAGCAGCCCCGGACAAGTGAACACTGAAGCTTTCTTT. Residues: CASSPGQVNTEAFF.

The rearrangement uses TRBV11-2 and TRBJ2-5; tentatively, D is TRBD1 (6 bases). The CDR3 contains 15 residues. The germline gives CDR1 SGHAT, CDR2 FQNNGV. Trimming removed 0 bases at V and 0 bases at J, with 8 bases between. CDR3 protein: CASSLEGGHQETQYF. As DNA, the CDR3 is TGTGCCAGCAGCTTAGAAGGGGGACACCAAGAGACCCAGTACTTC.

The rearrangement uses TRBV30 and TRBJ2-5; D not certain. The CDR3 totals 13 residues. V was pared by 2 bases and J by 1 base, with 8 bases between. CDR1 is GTSNPN and CDR2 is SVGIG in the germline V gene (reference sequence). The CDR3 loop reads CAWSRLRQETQYF. Here the CDR3 DNA reads TGTGCCTGGAGTCGGCTACGCCAAGAGACCCAGTACTTC.

This rearrangement joins TRBV30 to TRBJ1-2; no definite D call. The CDR3 spans 11 residues. V was shortened by 7 bases and J by 5 bases, with 11 bases between the two germline ends. The germline CDR1 and CDR2 sequences are GTSNPN and SVGIG (reference sequence). The chain's CDR3 is CASEVVYGYTF. The DNA of the CDR3 is TGTGCCTCGGAGGTGGTTTATGGCTACACCTTC.

The chain carries TRBV5-8 and TRBJ2-1; TRBD2 matches 9 bases. Trimming at V came to 6 bases and at J to 10 bases, leaving 11 bases not matched to a gene. Germline values: CDR1 SGHTS, CDR2 YDEGEE. The CDR3 has 14 amino acids. The CDR3 region has the DNA TGTGCCAGCAATGTCTGGCGGGAGGGCGACGAGCAGTTCTTC. Its translation is CASNVWREGDEQFF. The variable domain in full, with the rest retrieved from reference TRBV5-8 and TRBJ2-1, is EAGVTQSPTHLIKTRGQQATLRCSPISGHTSVYWYQQALGLGLQFLLWYDEGEERNRGNFPPRFSGRQFPNYSSELNVNALELEDSALYLCASNVWREGDEQFFGPGTRLTVL.

CDR3 DNA sequence: TGCGCCAGCAGTCAATCCATCTGGGTCCGGTACCAAGAGACCCAGTACTTC. This gives the protein CASSQSIWVRYQETQYF. The rearrangement joins TRBV23-1 to TRBJ2-5; D gene uncertain. TRBV23-1 is treated as an ORF (open reading frame) with a function not yet certain. Trimming left V 0 bases short and J 0 bases short, with 14 bases between. The CDR3 covers 17 residues.

This clone was picked up one time. J is TRBJ1-2 and V is TRBV14; D gene uncertain. Germline V CDR1 and CDR2: SGHDN, FVKESK. The CDR3 is made up of 15 amino acids. V dropped 0 bases and J dropped 1 base, with 9 bases sitting between them. CDR3 sequence (DNA): TGTGCCAGCAGCCAAGATTTACAGAGTAACTATGGCTACACCTTC. Its translation is CASSQDLQSNYGYTF.

The sample holds one count of this clone. This rearrangement joins TRBV7-8 to TRBJ1-2; a weak D match, TRBD1 (5 bases). The CDR3 has 12 residues. Germline V gives CDR1 SGHVS, CDR2 FQNEAQ. The ends were cut back, 3 bases at V and 7 bases at J, with 9 bases in the middle. CDR3 sequence (DNA): TGTGCCAGCAGCTTCTCAGGGACTGGCTACACCTTC. It translates to CASSFSGTGYTF.

This clone was detected only a few times. This chain joins TRBV19 and TRBJ1-5, with D tentatively TRBD1 (6 bases). Trimming stripped 7 bases from V and 7 bases from J, with 20 bases between. Germline assignment: CDR1 LNHDA and CDR2 SQIVND (reference sequence). The CDR3 runs to 15 residues. For the CDR3, the DNA is TGTGCCAGTACCTCCGGGAGGGGGGAGAGGCAGCCCCAGCATTTT. Its translation is CASTSGRGERQPQHF.